Listed below are T cell receptor beta chains from one sample, sequenced in a study of blood T cell repertoires in COVID-19. Repertoires were generated with immunoSEQ multiplex PCR, while TCRdb's copy carries only in-frame clones and drops some. Of roughly 440,000 clones listed, around 89% are singletons. The sample consisted of peripheral blood. These receptors all stem from a woman between 50 and 59 years old with COVID-19, enrolled during active disease. Both conserved end residues are part of each CDR3. D genes are given only for firm matches. Size is omitted from some rows. Given values are once, few, many or a class for expanded clones.

J gene: TRBJ1-6
V gene: TRBV18
clone size: NA
D gene: TRBD1
CDR3 DNA: TGTGCCAGCTCACCGATTCACGGACAGGGTAATTCACCCCTCCACTTT
CDR3 protein: CASSPIHGQGNSPLHF

J gene: TRBJ1-2
V gene: TRBV5-6
clone size: NA
D gene: NA
CDR3 DNA: TGTGCCAGCAGCACCGCCAGGGTCCCCTATGGCTACACCTTC
CDR3 protein: CASSTARVPYGYTF

J gene: TRBJ2-3
V gene: TRBV27
clone size: once
D gene: TRBD2
CDR3 DNA: TGTGCCAGCAGTTTTTGGCTAGCGGGGGGGAAAGATACGCAGTATTTT
CDR3 protein: CASSFWLAGGKDTQYF

J gene: TRBJ1-4
V gene: TRBV14
clone size: NA
D gene: TRBD1
CDR3 DNA: TGTGCCAGCAGCCGCCGGGGGACAGGGAATGAAAAACTGTTTTTT
CDR3 protein: CASSRRGTGNEKLFF

J gene: TRBJ1-2
V gene: TRBV2
clone size: few
D gene: TRBD1
CDR3 DNA: TGTGCCAGCAGTTCGACAGGGTATGGCTACACCTTC
CDR3 protein: CASSSTGYGYTF

J gene: TRBJ2-7
V gene: TRBV3-1/TRBV3-2
clone size: few
D gene: NA
CDR3 DNA: TGTGCCAGCAGTCCGAATCGGGACTTTTCCTACGAGCAGTACTTC
CDR3 protein: CASSPNRDFSYEQYF

J gene: TRBJ2-2
V gene: TRBV27
clone size: NA
D gene: NA
CDR3 DNA: TGTGCCAGCAGTTTGCAGGGCGTTAACACCGGGGAGCTGTTTTTT
CDR3 protein: CASSLQGVNTGELFF

J gene: TRBJ1-3
V gene: TRBV7-8
clone size: once
D gene: NA
CDR3 DNA: TGTGCCAGCAGCTTCACTGGTATCAGCGGGGCCCTCCCCAACACCATATATTTT
CDR3 protein: CASSFTGISGALPNTIYF

J gene: TRBJ1-2
V gene: TRBV24-1
clone size: NA
D gene: TRBD1
CDR3 DNA: TGTGCCACCAGTGCGGGGCAGGGGGCGCTTTCTGACGGCTACACCTTC
CDR3 protein: CATSAGQGALSDGYTF

J gene: TRBJ1-1
V gene: TRBV24-1
clone size: once
D gene: NA
CDR3 DNA: TGTGCCACCAGTAACACCGTGAACACTGAAGCTTTCTTT
CDR3 protein: CATSNTVNTEAFF

J gene: TRBJ2-7
V gene: TRBV11-2
clone size: NA
D gene: TRBD2
CDR3 DNA: TGTGCCAGCAGACGGGGACTAGCGGGGGCGCCGGCGGGGGAGCAGTACTTC
CDR3 protein: CASRRGLAGAPAGEQYF

J gene: TRBJ1-3
V gene: TRBV2
clone size: NA
D gene: NA
CDR3 DNA: TGTGCCAGCAGGGAAGGGCGGGATGGAAACACCATATATTTT
CDR3 protein: CASREGRDGNTIYF

J gene: TRBJ2-1
V gene: TRBV27
clone size: NA
D gene: TRBD2
CDR3 DNA: TGTGCCAGCAGTTTATTTCGGGGGGGCTACAATGAGCAGTTCTTC
CDR3 protein: CASSLFRGGYNEQFF

J gene: TRBJ1-2
V gene: TRBV7-2
clone size: NA
D gene: NA
CDR3 DNA: TGTGCCAGCAGCAGCAGGGATTTAGGCTATGGCTACACCTTC
CDR3 protein: CASSSRDLGYGYTF

J gene: TRBJ1-5
V gene: TRBV19
clone size: NA
D gene: TRBD1
CDR3 DNA: TGTGCCAGTAGTACTTTCAGGGGGAGTGATCAGCCCCAGCATTTT
CDR3 protein: CASSTFRGSDQPQHF

J gene: TRBJ1-2
V gene: TRBV15
clone size: once
D gene: NA
CDR3 DNA: TGTGCCATAGGGACTATCTATGGCTACACCTTC
CDR3 protein: CAIGTIYGYTF

J gene: TRBJ2-2
V gene: TRBV2
clone size: NA
D gene: TRBD1
CDR3 DNA: TGTGCCAGCAGAGGGGACAGCGAGGGCCCGAACACCGGGGAGCTGTTTTTT
CDR3 protein: CASRGDSEGPNTGELFF

J gene: TRBJ2-3
V gene: TRBV30
clone size: once
D gene: NA
CDR3 DNA: TGTGCCTGGAACGGGGGAATCGGCACAGATACGCAGTATTTT
CDR3 protein: CAWNGGIGTDTQYF

J gene: TRBJ1-2
V gene: TRBV11-1
clone size: NA
D gene: NA
CDR3 DNA: TGTGCCAGCAGCTTGGGCCCTAACTATGGCTACACCTTC
CDR3 protein: CASSLGPNYGYTF

J gene: TRBJ2-3
V gene: TRBV6-6
clone size: NA
D gene: NA
CDR3 DNA: TGTGCCGGAGCACAGGGAGATACGCAGTATTTT
CDR3 protein: CAGAQGDTQYF

J gene: TRBJ2-5
V gene: TRBV4-1
clone size: NA
D gene: TRBD2
CDR3 DNA: TGCGCCAGCAGCCACGGACTAGCGGGGGGCCAAGAGACCCAGTACTTC
CDR3 protein: CASSHGLAGGQETQYF

J gene: TRBJ2-1
V gene: TRBV6-6
clone size: NA
D gene: TRBD2
CDR3 DNA: TGTGCCAGCAGTCCCCGACTAGCGGGGGGGCGGGTGCATGAGCAGTTCTTC
CDR3 protein: CASSPRLAGGRVHEQFF

J gene: TRBJ1-5
V gene: TRBV10-2
clone size: NA
D gene: NA
CDR3 DNA: TGCGCCACCGCCACAGGGCTAGCAGGGCCCCAGCATTTT
CDR3 protein: CATATGLAGPQHF

J gene: TRBJ1-1
V gene: TRBV6-2/TRBV6-3
clone size: NA
D gene: NA
CDR3 DNA: TGTGCCAGCAGTTTTCAAGGGGGGGGAGGCACTGAAGCTTTCTTT
CDR3 protein: CASSFQGGGGTEAFF

J gene: TRBJ1-2
V gene: TRBV15
clone size: once
D gene: NA
CDR3 DNA: TGTGCCACCAGCAGTGATCAGGGACTAGCTAACTATGGCTACACCTTC
CDR3 protein: CATSSDQGLANYGYTF

J gene: TRBJ1-3
V gene: TRBV9
clone size: few
D gene: NA
CDR3 DNA: TGTGCCAGCAGCCCCCCGGCTGGAAACACCATATATTTT
CDR3 protein: CASSPPAGNTIYF

J gene: TRBJ2-2
V gene: TRBV5-1
clone size: NA
D gene: NA
CDR3 DNA: TGCGCCAGCAGCTCCGGGACTGCGGCGAACACCGGGGAGCTGTTTTTT
CDR3 protein: CASSSGTAANTGELFF

J gene: TRBJ2-7
V gene: TRBV28
clone size: NA
D gene: NA
CDR3 DNA: TGTGCCAGCAAAGGGGTTGTCTTCCACGAGCAGTACTTC
CDR3 protein: CASKGVVFHEQYF

J gene: TRBJ1-1
V gene: TRBV30
clone size: NA
D gene: NA
CDR3 DNA: TGTGCCTGGAATAGGAGATTGAACACTGAAGCTTTCTTT
CDR3 protein: CAWNRRLNTEAFF

J gene: TRBJ2-5
V gene: TRBV29-1
clone size: once
D gene: NA
CDR3 DNA: TGCAGCGTTGACAGGGGAGCCCAAGAGACCCAGTACTTC
CDR3 protein: CSVDRGAQETQYF

J gene: TRBJ2-7
V gene: TRBV7-2
clone size: once
D gene: NA
CDR3 DNA: TGTGCCAGCAGCTTAGCGGGTCCGAGGGAGCAGTACTTC
CDR3 protein: CASSLAGPREQYF

J gene: TRBJ2-2
V gene: TRBV9
clone size: NA
D gene: NA
CDR3 DNA: TGTGCCAGCAGCTTAAGGAAGGGGGACGGGGAGCTGTTTTTT
CDR3 protein: CASSLRKGDGELFF

J gene: TRBJ1-2
V gene: TRBV11-2
clone size: NA
D gene: NA
CDR3 DNA: TGTGCCAGTTCGCCCACGGGGGATGGCTACACCTTC
CDR3 protein: CASSPTGDGYTF

J gene: TRBJ2-2
V gene: TRBV24-1
clone size: NA
D gene: NA
CDR3 DNA: TGTGCCACCAGTGATTTGCAGTTCCCCGGGGAGCTGTTTTTT
CDR3 protein: CATSDLQFPGELFF

J gene: TRBJ2-2
V gene: TRBV5-1
clone size: few
D gene: TRBD1
CDR3 DNA: TGCGCCAGCAGCTTGTCCGGGACAGGGACCACCGGGGAGCTGTTTTTT
CDR3 protein: CASSLSGTGTTGELFF

J gene: TRBJ1-2
V gene: TRBV6-1
clone size: NA
D gene: NA
CDR3 DNA: TGTGCCAGCAGTGAGGGCGGGGGCTATGGCTACACCTTC
CDR3 protein: CASSEGGGYGYTF

J gene: TRBJ2-3
V gene: TRBV6-4
clone size: NA
D gene: NA
CDR3 DNA: TGTGCCCCCCCTGAGGCGGATACGCAGTATTTT
CDR3 protein: CAPPEADTQYF

J gene: TRBJ1-4
V gene: TRBV18
clone size: NA
D gene: NA
CDR3 DNA: TGTGCCAGCTCACCAGATGGGGGGGCAGGAGAAAAACTGTTTTTT
CDR3 protein: CASSPDGGAGEKLFF

J gene: TRBJ1-5
V gene: TRBV7-2
clone size: few
D gene: NA
CDR3 DNA: TGTGCCAGCAGCCCCGATGGGAGGGCCTGGGTACCCCAGCATTTT
CDR3 protein: CASSPDGRAWVPQHF

J gene: TRBJ1-5
V gene: TRBV7-2
clone size: NA
D gene: NA
CDR3 DNA: TGTGCCAGCAGCTGGGCCCTGGGGGGGAATCAGCCCCAGCATTTT
CDR3 protein: CASSWALGGNQPQHF

J gene: TRBJ2-3
V gene: TRBV19
clone size: NA
D gene: NA
CDR3 DNA: TGTGCCAGTAGTATAGAGCACCGGGAAGATACGCAGTATTTT
CDR3 protein: CASSIEHREDTQYF

J gene: TRBJ2-5
V gene: TRBV11-2
clone size: NA
D gene: NA
CDR3 DNA: TGTGCCAGCAGCCTCCTGGTCCGGGTGGAGACCCAGTACTTC
CDR3 protein: CASSLLVRVETQYF

J gene: TRBJ1-2
V gene: TRBV27
clone size: NA
D gene: TRBD1
CDR3 DNA: TGTGCCAGCGCCCCGGGACAGGGGGATCAAAGGAACTATGGCTACACCTTC
CDR3 protein: CASAPGQGDQRNYGYTF

J gene: TRBJ1-1
V gene: TRBV20-1
clone size: NA
D gene: NA
CDR3 DNA: TGCAGTGTCGGCACTGAAGCTTTCTTT
CDR3 protein: CSVGTEAFF

J gene: TRBJ2-7
V gene: TRBV5-1
clone size: NA
D gene: NA
CDR3 DNA: TGCGCCAGCAGCTTGATGTCCGGACAGAGCTCCTACGAGCAGTACTTC
CDR3 protein: CASSLMSGQSSYEQYF

J gene: TRBJ1-1
V gene: TRBV25-1
clone size: NA
D gene: NA
CDR3 DNA: TGTGCCAGCAGTGAATGGGGAGGTGGGGACACTGAAGCTTTCTTT
CDR3 protein: CASSEWGGGDTEAFF

J gene: TRBJ1-2
V gene: TRBV9
clone size: NA
D gene: TRBD1
CDR3 DNA: TGTGCCAGCAGCGCCGCCCCCGGACAGGGCGGGTATGGCTACACCTTC
CDR3 protein: CASSAAPGQGGYGYTF

J gene: TRBJ1-6
V gene: TRBV15
clone size: once
D gene: NA
CDR3 DNA: TGTGCCACCAGTCTCAGGTCTAGCTTGAGCTCCTATAATTCACCCCTCCACTTT
CDR3 protein: CATSLRSSLSSYNSPLHF

J gene: TRBJ1-5
V gene: TRBV2
clone size: NA
D gene: NA
CDR3 DNA: TGTGCCAGCAGTGAAAGGAACAGGGACCAGCCCCAGCATTTT
CDR3 protein: CASSERNRDQPQHF

J gene: TRBJ2-7
V gene: TRBV7-8
clone size: NA
D gene: TRBD1
CDR3 DNA: TGTGCCAGCAGCTTCTCCGCGGCCAGGGGGCCCGACGAGCAGTACTTC
CDR3 protein: CASSFSAARGPDEQYF

J gene: TRBJ1-5
V gene: TRBV6-6
clone size: NA
D gene: NA
CDR3 DNA: TGTGCCAGCAGTTACTCGATGGGTGCGGGTCAGCCCCAGCATTTT
CDR3 protein: CASSYSMGAGQPQHF

J gene: TRBJ2-7
V gene: TRBV2
clone size: NA
D gene: NA
CDR3 DNA: TGTGCCAGCAGTGAAGCCAGTTGGACAGAGCAGTACTTC
CDR3 protein: CASSEASWTEQYF

J gene: TRBJ1-5
V gene: TRBV6-5
clone size: NA
D gene: TRBD1
CDR3 DNA: TGTGCCAGCGCGGACAGGGAAAATCAGCCCCAGCATTTT
CDR3 protein: CASADRENQPQHF